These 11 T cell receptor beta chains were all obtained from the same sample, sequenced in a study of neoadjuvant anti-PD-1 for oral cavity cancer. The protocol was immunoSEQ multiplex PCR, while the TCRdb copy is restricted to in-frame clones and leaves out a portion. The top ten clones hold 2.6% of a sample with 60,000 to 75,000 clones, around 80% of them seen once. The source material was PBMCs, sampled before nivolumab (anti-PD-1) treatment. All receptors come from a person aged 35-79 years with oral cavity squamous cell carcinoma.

The CDR3 protein is CASSVTSGDRGTGELFF. The CDR3 nucleotides are TGTGCCAGCAGCGTGACTAGCGGGGATCGGGGCACCGGGGAGCTGTTTTTT. The chain carries TRBV9 and TRBJ2-2, with 11 bases fitting TRBD2. Looked up from germline, CDR1 is SGDLS and CDR2 is YYNGEE. The CDR3 runs to 17 residues. J gave up 4 bases and V 2 bases, and 7 bases lay outside the gene matches.

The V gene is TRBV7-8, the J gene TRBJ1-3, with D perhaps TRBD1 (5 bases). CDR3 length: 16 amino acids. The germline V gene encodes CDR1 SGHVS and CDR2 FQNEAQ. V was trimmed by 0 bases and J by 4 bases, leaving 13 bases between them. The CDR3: CASSLARPGTGNTIYF. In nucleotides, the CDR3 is TGTGCCAGCAGCTTAGCGCGTCCAGGGACGGGAAACACCATATATTTT.

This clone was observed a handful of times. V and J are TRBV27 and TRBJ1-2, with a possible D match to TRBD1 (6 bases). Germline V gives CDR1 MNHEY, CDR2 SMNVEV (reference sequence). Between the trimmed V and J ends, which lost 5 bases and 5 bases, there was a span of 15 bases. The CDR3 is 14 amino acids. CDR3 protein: CASSKQGREYGYTF. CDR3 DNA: TGTGCCAGCAGTAAGCAGGGGCGGGAGTATGGCTACACCTTC.

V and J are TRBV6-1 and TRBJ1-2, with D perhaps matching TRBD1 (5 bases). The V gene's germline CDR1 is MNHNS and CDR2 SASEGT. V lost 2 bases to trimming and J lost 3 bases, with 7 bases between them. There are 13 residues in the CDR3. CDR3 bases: TGTGCCAGCAGTGAACAGGGCGACTATGGCTACACCTTC. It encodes CASSEQGDYGYTF.

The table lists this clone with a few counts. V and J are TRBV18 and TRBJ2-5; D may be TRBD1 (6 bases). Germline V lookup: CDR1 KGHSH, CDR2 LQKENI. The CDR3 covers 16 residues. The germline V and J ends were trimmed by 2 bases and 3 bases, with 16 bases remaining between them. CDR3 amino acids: CASSPATGNHEETQYF. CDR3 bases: TGTGCCAGCTCACCAGCGACAGGAAATCATGAAGAGACCCAGTACTTC.

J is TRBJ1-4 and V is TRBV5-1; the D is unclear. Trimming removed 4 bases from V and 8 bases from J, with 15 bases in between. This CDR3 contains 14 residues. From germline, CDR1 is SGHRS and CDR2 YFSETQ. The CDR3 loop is CASSLGSLGEKLFF. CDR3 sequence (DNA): TGCGCCAGCAGCCTGGGATCCCTGGGAGAAAAACTGTTTTTT.

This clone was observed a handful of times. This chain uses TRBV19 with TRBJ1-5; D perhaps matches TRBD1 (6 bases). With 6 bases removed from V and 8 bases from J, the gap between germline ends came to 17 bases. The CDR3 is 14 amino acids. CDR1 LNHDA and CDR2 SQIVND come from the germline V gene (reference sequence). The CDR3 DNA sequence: TGTGCCAGTAGCCAAAGACAGGAGGGGAAGCCCCAGCATTTT. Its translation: CASSQRQEGKPQHF.

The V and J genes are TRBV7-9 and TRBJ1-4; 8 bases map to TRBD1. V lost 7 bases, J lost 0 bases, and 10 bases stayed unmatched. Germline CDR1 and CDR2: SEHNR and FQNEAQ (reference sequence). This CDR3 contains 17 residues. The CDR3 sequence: CASTTWTGTATNEKLFF. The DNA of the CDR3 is TGTGCCAGCACCACCTGGACAGGGACTGCAACTAATGAAAAACTGTTTTTT.

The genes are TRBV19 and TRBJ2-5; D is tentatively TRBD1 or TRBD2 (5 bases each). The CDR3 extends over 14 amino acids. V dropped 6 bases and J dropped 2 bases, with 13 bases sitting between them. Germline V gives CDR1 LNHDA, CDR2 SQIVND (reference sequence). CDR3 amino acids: CASSPRWGQETQYF. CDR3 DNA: TGTGCCAGTAGCCCCCGTTGGGGGCAAGAGACCCAGTACTTC.

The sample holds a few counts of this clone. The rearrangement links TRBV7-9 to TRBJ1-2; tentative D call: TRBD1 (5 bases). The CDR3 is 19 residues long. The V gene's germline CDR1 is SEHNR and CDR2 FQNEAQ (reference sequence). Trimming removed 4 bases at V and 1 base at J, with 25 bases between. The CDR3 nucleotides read TGTGCCAGCAGCTCCCGGGCCGGCCATCGGGGCGATGTTAACTATGGCTACACCTTC. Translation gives CASSSRAGHRGDVNYGYTF. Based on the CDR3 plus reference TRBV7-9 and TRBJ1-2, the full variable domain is DTGVSQNPRHKITKRGQNVTFRCDPISEHNRLYWYRQTLGQGPEFLTYFQNEAQLEKSRLLSDRFSAERPKGSFSTLEIQRTEQGDSAMYLCASSSRAGHRGDVNYGYTFGSGTRLTVV.

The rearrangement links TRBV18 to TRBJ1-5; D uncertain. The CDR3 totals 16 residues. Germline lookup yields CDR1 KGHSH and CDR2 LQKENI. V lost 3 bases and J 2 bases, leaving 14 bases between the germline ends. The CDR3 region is CASSPDEYWGNQPQHF. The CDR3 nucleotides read TGTGCCAGCTCACCGGATGAGTATTGGGGCAATCAGCCCCAGCATTTT.